Sequencing of this T cell receptor beta chain was carried out in a study of CD8 T cells in Susac syndrome (dated by TCRdb to between 2019 and 2020). Some background on the complete study: Of the Susac syndrome patients who were sequenced, about eight were in clinical remission while roughly six had clinically active disease. At blood withdrawal, Susac syndrome patients were either therapy-naive, taking corticosteroids (in some cases with IVIg as well), or taking IVIg alone. Repertoire sequencing was used to test whether CD8+ T cell activation and differentiation in Susac syndrome was antigen driven. CD8+ T cell repertoire clonality was compared between about a dozen healthy donors, some 14 Susac syndrome patients and 15 multiple sclerosis patients. The full study reports these points: Clonal expansion was observed in Susac syndrome CD8+ repertoires, with the highest expansion in CD8+ TEMRA cells and greater expansion in clinically active than in remitting patients. Roughly 15 Susac-specific public clones were identified in the total CD8+ repertoire, and 5 or 6 Susac-specific public clones were identified in the CD8+ TEMRA repertoire. The TCR sequencing and HLA analysis was acknowledged to have included a relatively small number of individuals.

Looking up the germline V gene (reference sequence) yields CDR1 DFQATT and CDR2 SNEGSKA. V loses 6 bases, J loses 3 bases, and the germline ends lie 17 bases apart. The CDR3 holds 14 amino acids from the cysteine to the phenylalanine. Just the 42-base CDR3 DNA is kept, in frame starting at base 1. RNA was extracted with the RNeasy kit and roughly 0.45 to 1 ug was reverse transcribed using random hexamers. The immunoSEQ multiplex PCR assay, covering 54 Vbeta and 13 Jbeta segments, was used to amplify TCR beta CDR3 regions. PCR amplification bias was corrected by using a synthetic template baseline for primer optimization and computational correction. Under the source paper's analysis protocol: Reads were annotated to V, D and J genes according to IMGT and were analyzed with immunoSEQ Analyzer, with only productive sequences retained. To calculate clonality, Shannon entropy was normalized by log2 of the number of productive unique sequences and then subtracted from one. For each patient and control, public and private clones were evaluated within the 100 most prevalent clones. Clones were defined as Susac-specific when absent from the healthy and MS cohorts, from about 1,100 published viral clones and from other ImmuneACCESS disease sequences. The public reads were reprocessed in TCRdb via fastp at Q25 and MiXCR, keeping in-frame beta chains. Duplicate CDR3 protein sequences are folded into a single record with the most common DNA and genes. Clone size and V and J calls follow TCRdb, not the original study. Present in this sample are around 95,000 distinct CDR3 sequences, 95% of which were seen just once. The ten largest make up 0.3% of the sample.

This clonotype was seen once. The specificity of this receptor is unknown. No much larger clonotype is one base removed from it; base qualities were not supplied. A single read constitutes weak evidence. Peripheral blood CD8+ and CD4+ T cells from healthy donors, Susac syndrome patients and multiple sclerosis patients were profiled using high-throughput TCR beta sequencing. The Susac syndrome patients fulfilled recently defined diagnostic criteria for definite or probable disease. Bulk CD8+ and CD4+ T cells were purified magnetically by negative isolation, whereas CD8+ TEMRA cells were enriched by FACS. Blood was drawn into EDTA tubes, processed within 24 hours, and PBMCs were isolated by density gradient centrifugation. PBMCs intended for TCR sequencing were cryopreserved in liquid nitrogen and thawed later in a water bath at 37 degrees C. Purity of sorted or isolated CD4+, CD8+ and CD8+ TEMRA cells was at least 90%.

This clonotype originated in a human donor with Susac syndrome. The rearranged chain carries TRBV20-1 and TRBJ1-1; no D segment can be confidently identified. The sample consisted of CD8+ T cells from PBMCs. The CDR3 is CSALTTRAYTEAFF. Here is the DNA: TGCAGTGCCCTAACGACAAGGGCGTACACTGAAGCTTTCTTT.